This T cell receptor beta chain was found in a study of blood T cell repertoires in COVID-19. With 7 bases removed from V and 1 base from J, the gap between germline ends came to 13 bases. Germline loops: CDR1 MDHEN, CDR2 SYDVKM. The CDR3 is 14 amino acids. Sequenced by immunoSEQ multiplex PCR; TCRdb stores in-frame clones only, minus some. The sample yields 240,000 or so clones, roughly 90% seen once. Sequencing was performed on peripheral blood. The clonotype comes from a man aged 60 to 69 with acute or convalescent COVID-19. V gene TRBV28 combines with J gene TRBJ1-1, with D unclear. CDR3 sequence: CASNPIRENTEAFF. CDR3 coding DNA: TGTGCCAGCAACCCAATCCGGGAGAACACTGAAGCTTTCTTT.